Presented here are 15 T cell receptor beta chains from one specimen sequenced in a study of blood T cell repertoires in COVID-19. Libraries were prepared by immunoSEQ multiplex PCR; TCRdb keeps only in-frame clonotypes and omits some of them. The profile covers 240,000 or so clones, with about 90% appearing a single time and approximately 7.6% taken by the ten largest. Sequenced sample: peripheral blood. Receptors originate from a man aged 55-75 years who had recovered from COVID-19.

This clone was counted many times. The chain carries TRBV7-9 and TRBJ2-5; D unclear. This CDR3 is 14 amino acids long. V was clipped by 2 bases and J by 5 bases, with 12 bases between them. The germline gives CDR1 SEHNR, CDR2 FQNEAQ (reference sequence). The CDR3 nucleotides read TGTGCCAGCAGCTTACTTTACGCGCGGGAGACCCAGTACTTC. Its protein product is CASSLLYARETQYF.

The chain combines TRBV3-1 (or the pseudogene TRBV3-2) with TRBJ2-7; 7 positions agree with TRBD1. V lost 3 bases to trimming and J lost 7 bases; unmatched junction nucleotides: 12. CDR3 length: 15 amino acids. CDR1 LGHDT and CDR2 YNNKEL come from the germline V gene (reference sequence). The CDR3 DNA reads TGTGCCAGCAGCCAGAGATACAGGGGTCCTAGGGAGCAGTACTTC. Residues: CASSQRYRGPREQYF.

This chain links TRBV7-8 with TRBJ1-2, with 7 nucleotides matching TRBD1. Germline V lookup: CDR1 SGHVS, CDR2 FQNEAQ. This CDR3 is 15 amino acids long. Germline trimming cut 4 bases from V and 8 bases from J; bases unmatched to any gene: 13. CDR3 coding DNA: TGTGCCAGCAGCTCCTTGGCAGGGGGGCAGTTAGGCTACACCTTC. This translates into CASSSLAGGQLGYTF.

This clone has a single count. The V and J genes are TRBV15 and TRBJ1-3, with D uncertain. Per the germline V gene, CDR1 is LNHNV and CDR2 is YYDKDF (reference sequence). Trimming removed 1 base at V and 3 bases at J, with 13 bases between. The CDR3 length is 16 residues. CDR3 sequence: CATSRGGPAGGNTIYF. The CDR3 DNA is TGTGCCACCAGCAGAGGTGGGCCGGCGGGTGGAAACACCATATATTTT.

The chain employs TRBV6-5 and TRBJ1-4; D gene unclear. Germline V gives CDR1 MNHEY, CDR2 SVGAGI. The CDR3 is 15 residues long. V shed 8 bases and J shed 0 bases, with 13 bases lying between them. CDR3 loop: CASRPRGSTNEKLFF. The CDR3 region has the DNA TGTGCCAGCCGGCCTCGGGGATCAACTAATGAAAAACTGTTTTTT.

The chain employs TRBV11-2 and TRBJ2-2; a weak D match, TRBD2 (6 bases). V was cut by 1 base and J by 1 base, with 10 bases left in between. The germline V gene encodes CDR1 SGHAT and CDR2 FQNNGV. The CDR3 sequence is 16 residues long. For the CDR3, the DNA is TGTGCCAGCAGCTTAGTACGCGGGGTGAACACCGGGGAGCTGTTTTTT. Residues: CASSLVRGVNTGELFF.

V is TRBV12-3 or TRBV12-4 and J is TRBJ1-2, with a tentative D call TRBD1 (6 bases). The CDR3 spans 13 residues. Trimming shortened V by 3 bases and J by 4 bases, and 9 bases separated the two germline ends. The CDR3 coding sequence is TGTGCCAGCAGTTTTAGGGGGGGCTATGGCTACACCTTC. It translates to CASSFRGGYGYTF.

This clone was recorded only once. The genes are TRBV7-8 and TRBJ1-1, with TRBD1 as a possible D gene (5 bases). This CDR3 is 14 amino acids long. Germline lookup yields CDR1 SGHVS and CDR2 FQNEAQ. V gave up 0 bases and J gave up 1 base, with 6 bases separating them. The CDR3 DNA is TGTGCCAGCAGCTTAGCAAGGGGGAACACTGAAGCTTTCTTT. Translating gives CASSLARGNTEAFF.

The chain links TRBV19 to TRBJ2-6, with D possibly matching TRBD1 (6 bases). CDR1 and CDR2 from the germline V gene are LNHDA and SQIVND (reference sequence). V gave up 3 bases and J gave up 7 bases, with 10 bases separating them. CDR3 length equals 14 residues. CDR3 nucleotide sequence: TGTGCCAGTAGTATGTCCAGGGGAGCCAACGTCCTGACTTTC. It specifies CASSMSRGANVLTF.

This chain uses TRBV18 with TRBJ2-6; TRBD1 agrees at 7 bases. Trimming took 4 bases from V and 2 from J; bases not matched to a gene: 11. This CDR3 contains 18 residues. Per germline, CDR1 KGHSH and CDR2 LQKENI. CDR3 protein: CASSLPRTGGPGANVLTF. Here the CDR3 DNA reads TGTGCCAGCTCACTACCAAGGACAGGAGGTCCTGGGGCCAACGTCCTGACTTTC.

The chain combines TRBV3-1 (or the pseudogene TRBV3-2) with TRBJ1-2; TRBD1 aligns across 7 bases. Germline V gene data show CDR1 as LGHDT and CDR2 as YNNKEL (reference sequence). The length of the CDR3 is 13 residues. V lost 3 bases to trimming and J lost 7 bases; unmatched junction nucleotides: 5. The CDR3 sequence: CASSQTPGGGYTF. The DNA of the CDR3 is TGTGCCAGCAGCCAGACCCCAGGGGGTGGCTACACCTTC.

This clone showed up just a few times. V is TRBV6-5 and J is TRBJ1-3; 11 bases match TRBD1. V shed 5 bases, J shed 5 bases, and the junction held 2 bases outside the gene matches. Germline loops: CDR1 MNHEY, CDR2 SVGAGI. CDR3 length: 14 amino acids. This CDR3 is CASSPDRGRNTIYF. CDR3 bases: TGTGCCAGCAGTCCGGACAGGGGGCGAAACACCATATATTTT.

V usage is TRBV10-3 and J usage is TRBJ2-3; 7 bases are shared with TRBD2. The CDR3 spans 14 residues. Trimming cost V 11 bases and J 5 bases; bases outside gene matches: 13. The germline V gene encodes CDR1 ENHRY and CDR2 SYGVKD. CDR3 in DNA: TGTGCCTCACGGGTAGCGGGCCTGGGAGATACGCAGTATTTT. The encoded protein is CASRVAGLGDTQYF.

CDR3 region: CASTQGYGGVEETQYF. The DNA for the CDR3 is TGTGCCAGCACCCAGGGGTACGGGGGGGTTGAAGAGACCCAGTACTTC. This chain links TRBV7-2 with TRBJ2-5; 8 nucleotides line up with TRBD2. Trimming at V came to 7 bases and at J to 3 bases, leaving 13 bases not matched to a gene. Germline CDR1 reads SGHTA; CDR2 reads FQGNSA. The CDR3 has 16 amino acids.

V gene TRBV5-4 combines with J gene TRBJ2-7, with 7 bases lining up with TRBD2. This CDR3 comprises 13 residues. The J segment lost 5 bases and the V segment lost 3 bases, leaving 5 bases of the junction unmatched. Germline V gene data show CDR1 as SGHNT and CDR2 as YYREEE (reference sequence). In DNA, the CDR3 is TGTGCCAGCAGCTATGCGGGGGTCGACGAGCAGTACTTC. It codes for CASSYAGVDEQYF.